Included here is one T cell receptor (beta chain) sequence, with context. Germline V gene data show CDR1 as SGHAT and CDR2 as FQNNGV. There are 15 residues in the CDR3. With 5 bases removed from V and 7 bases from J, the gap between germline ends came to 15 bases. These data come from a study of CD8+ T cells in alopecia areata. Study-level information: Twice daily, treated patients received 5 to 10 mg of oral tofacitinib. Severity of treated patients was scored by affected scalp percentage.

Treatment here: oral pan-JAK inhibitor, 5-10 mg twice daily. RNA, once extracted, was reverse transcribed into cDNA for use as the sequencing template. Profiling relied on immunoSEQ multiplex PCR, and the TCRdb table lists in-frame clones only, not all of them. The data hold about 160,000 clones, with about three fifths observed a single time. The material was CD4+ T cells sorted from blood, obtained at week 4, from a patient treated with tofacitinib. This receptor was identified in a human donor with alopecia areata. This sequence joins TRBV11-2 and TRBJ1-6, with D perhaps matching TRBD1 (6 bases). The CDR3 is CASSTTTGMNSPLHF. The CDR3 DNA reads TGTGCCAGCAGCACAACGACAGGAATGAATTCACCCCTCCACTTT.